These T cell receptor beta chains were read from a single sample in a study of identical twins. TCRdb reprocessed the 5' RACE reads with MiXCR, giving one entry per CDR3 protein. Of 430,000 or so distinct CDR3 sequences listed, roughly a quarter are singletons. The data also belong to a second study, concerning T cells expressing NK-cell markers.

The sequencing input was CD4+ T cells sorted from blood. These receptor sequences come from a woman aged 18 to 35 in good health. CDR3s include the opening cysteine and the closing phenylalanine or tryptophan. A D gene is named only where the DNA matches it firmly. Expanded clones get a size class; other rows say once, few or many, or leave the size out.

J	D	V	size	DNA	CDR3
TRBJ2-1	NA	TRBV20-1	NA	TGCAGTGCTCGACTTCCTACCTCCTACAATGAGCAGTTCTTC	CSARLPTSYNEQFF
TRBJ1-1	NA	TRBV29-1	many	TGCAGCGTGGGGAGGACGGCGAACACTGAAGCTTTCTTT	CSVGRTANTEAFF
TRBJ1-1	NA	TRBV12-3/TRBV12-4	NA	TGTGCCAGCAGCTCAGACGGACGAACTGTGACTGAAGCTTTCTTT	CASSSDGRTVTEAFF
TRBJ1-2	TRBD1	TRBV6-1	NA	TGTGCCAGTGGGGGACAGGGGGCTTACTATGGCTACACCTTC	CASGGQGAYYGYTF
TRBJ1-5	NA	TRBV12-3/TRBV12-4	few	TGTGCCAGCAGTTTCGAAGGGTTGGGGGATCAGCCCCAGCATTTT	CASSFEGLGDQPQHF
TRBJ1-5	NA	TRBV29-1	NA	TGCAGCGTTAGGGTAGGGGGTAAGAATCAGCCCCAGCATTTT	CSVRVGGKNQPQHF
TRBJ2-7	NA	TRBV20-1	few	TGCAGTGCCCGAGGGGGCGGGAGGTCGGACGAGCAGTACTTC	CSARGGGRSDEQYF
TRBJ2-1	NA	TRBV12-3/TRBV12-4	NA	TGTGCCAGCAGTCGCACCACTAGGTACAATGAGCAGTTCTTC	CASSRTTRYNEQFF
TRBJ2-1	NA	TRBV30	NA	TGTGCCAAGGCGGTTCCCGGGGGAGGCCACTTCTTC	CAKAVPGGGHFF
TRBJ2-7	NA	TRBV7-6	few	TGTGCCAGCAGCTCCGAGGTGGACAGTTATTTGGCCTTC	CASSSEVDSYLAF
TRBJ2-7	NA	TRBV20-1	few	TGCAGTGCTGTCCGGGACGGACGGTCCTACGAGCAGTACTTC	CSAVRDGRSYEQYF
TRBJ2-1	NA	TRBV7-2	NA	TGTGCCAGCAGCTTAGTGGCAGGGGTAAACTACAATGAGCAGTTCTTC	CASSLVAGVNYNEQFF
TRBJ2-1	TRBD2	TRBV20-1	NA	TGCAGTGCTAGAGACTTACTAGCGGGCTCCTACAATGAGCAGTTCTTC	CSARDLLAGSYNEQFF
TRBJ2-2	NA	TRBV12-3/TRBV12-4	NA	TGTGCCAGCACCTATGGGGGGAAGCTGTTTTTT	CASTYGGKLFF
TRBJ2-7	NA	TRBV20-1	NA	TGCAGTGCTGGGGGACCCACTTTC	CSAGGPTF
TRBJ2-2	TRBD2	TRBV6-1	few	TGTGCCAGCAGAAATCCGGGACTAGCGGGACGTAGGACCGGGGAGCTGTTTTTT	CASRNPGLAGRRTGELFF
TRBJ1-2	NA	TRBV9	many	TGTGCCAGCAGCGTAGCAACGGCTAACTATGGCTACACCTTC	CASSVATANYGYTF